Included here is one TCR beta chain sequence, with context. CDR1 and CDR2 (germline): MNHEY, SVGAGI. There are 14 residues in the CDR3. Trimming stripped 0 bases from V and 2 bases from J, with 6 bases between. The source of the sample is a study of T-cell memory formation after mild COVID-19. Each CDR3 protein is one row after TCRdb ran MiXCR on the 5' RACE reads. Of 530,000 or so distinct CDR3 sequences in the sample, approximately 15% were seen once. The receptor comes from an adult woman who had mild COVID-19 (a few samples of this study predate the infection). Cell type and time point are not known. The sequencing input was PBMCs or a T cell subset sorted from them (not recorded which). The rearrangement joins TRBV6-5 to TRBJ2-3; no reliable D call. CDR3 region: CASSYSTATDTQYF. The CDR3 DNA reads TGTGCCAGCAGTTACTCCACAGCCACAGATACGCAGTATTTT.